A selection of T cell receptor beta chains follows, all from one sample in a study of patients with pleural tuberculosis. One entry per CDR3 protein results from TCRdb running MiXCR on the reads. The sample lists 45,000 to 55,000 distinct CDR3 sequences, 6% to 8% occurring once. These receptors all come from a human donor with pleural tuberculosis. CDR3s include the opening cysteine and the closing phenylalanine or tryptophan. D genes are given only for firm matches. Some rows have no size entry. The others give once, few or many, or a class for an expanded clone.

TRBJ2-1	many	TRBV11-2	TRBD2	TGTGCCAGCAGAGGTAGCGGGAGGTCCAATGAGCAGTTCTTC	CASRGSGRSNEQFF
TRBJ1-5	many	TRBV20-1	-	TGCAGTGCTCGTGACCGATACAATCAGCCCCAGCATTTT	CSARDRYNQPQHF
TRBJ2-7	-	TRBV11-2	-	TGTGCCAGCAGGAATACCGGGACCCAAATCTACGAGCAGTACTTC	CASRNTGTQIYEQYF
TRBJ2-1	many	TRBV7-2	TRBD2	TGTGCCAGCAGCTTAGGGCGGGGGGGGTTCTTC	CASSLGRGGFF
TRBJ2-1	many	TRBV5-1	TRBD1	TGCGCCAGCAGCCCAAGGACAGGGGACAATGAGCAGTTCTTC	CASSPRTGDNEQFF
TRBJ2-5	few	TRBV10-2	-	TGCGCCAGCAGTGAGTCTGATCGAGAGACCCAGTACTTC	CASSESDRETQYF
TRBJ2-7	many	TRBV20-1	-	TGCAGTGCTAGTTCTGGAGGCTACGAGCAGTACTTC	CSASSGGYEQYF
TRBJ2-3	many	TRBV20-1	-	TGCAGTGCTATAAACTGGGAAAAGGCAGATACGCAGTATTTT	CSAINWEKADTQYF
TRBJ2-3	few	TRBV30	-	TGTGCCTGGAGTTACACAGATACGCAGTATTTT	CAWSYTDTQYF
TRBJ1-1	many	TRBV3-1	-	TGTGCCAGCAGCCAAGTAAGGGACACTGAAGCTTTCTTT	CASSQVRDTEAFF
TRBJ1-1	many	TRBV2	TRBD1	TGTGCCAGCAGTATGGACAGGGTAGCGGACACTGAAGCTTTCTTT	CASSMDRVADTEAFF
TRBJ2-1	many	TRBV6-2/TRBV6-3	TRBD2	TGTGCCAGCAGTTACCCCCCCGGGACTAGGGTTCGGAATGAGCAGTTCTTC	CASSYPPGTRVRNEQFF
TRBJ2-1	-	TRBV25-1	-	TGTGCCAGCAGTCTGGGGAACACTGAGCAGTTCTTC	CASSLGNTEQFF
TRBJ2-1	-	TRBV24-1	-	TGTGCCACCAGGAGGGGGGGGAATGAGCAGTTCTTC	CATRRGGNEQFF
TRBJ2-1	many	TRBV7-8	TRBD2	TGTGCCACCGGACTAGCGGGAGACAATGAGCAGTTCTTC	CATGLAGDNEQFF
TRBJ2-1	many	TRBV10-1	-	TGCGCCAGCAGGGCTAGCTTCAGTGAGCAGTTCTTC	CASRASFSEQFF
TRBJ2-2	-	TRBV24-1	TRBD2	TGTGCCACCAGTGATTCGAGCGGGAAGGCCGGGGAGCTGTTTTTT	CATSDSSGKAGELFF
TRBJ1-2	many	TRBV11-1	-	TGTGCCAGCAGTTCCGACCGTTGGGGCGGCTACACCTTC	CASSSDRWGGYTF
TRBJ1-1	-	TRBV7-1	TRBD1	TGTGCCAGCAGCTCGGGCCGGACAGGAGCTAACACTGAAGCTTTCTTT	CASSSGRTGANTEAFF
TRBJ2-7	many	TRBV11-2	-	TGTGCCAGCAGCTTAGAGGACAGTGCCTTCTACGAGCAGTACTTC	CASSLEDSAFYEQYF
TRBJ2-5	few	TRBV11-2	-	TGTGCCAGCAGCTTATTCGGGACACCCTTTACCCAGTACTTC	CASSLFGTPFTQYF
TRBJ1-2	many	TRBV11-1	TRBD1	TGCGCCAGCAGTTATGACAGGGGTCATGGCTACACCTTC	CASSYDRGHGYTF
TRBJ2-5	many	TRBV5-4	TRBD1	TGTGCCAGCAGCTTGTGGGGGACAGCCCAAGAGACCCAGTACTTC	CASSLWGTAQETQYF
TRBJ2-3	few	TRBV12-3/TRBV12-4	-	TGTGCCAGCAGCGGGAGTGGCGGAGATACGCAGTATTTT	CASSGSGGDTQYF
TRBJ2-7	many	TRBV5-1	TRBD1	TGCGCCAGCAGGGGACAGGGCAACTCCTACGAGCAGTACTTC	CASRGQGNSYEQYF
TRBJ2-1	many	TRBV12-3/TRBV12-4	-	TGTGCCAGCAGACCTAGCTCCTACAATGAGCAGTTCTTC	CASRPSSYNEQFF
TRBJ1-2	-	TRBV4-1	-	TGCGCCAGCAGCCAAGATGAGGGCAGGGGATATGGCTACACCTTC	CASSQDEGRGYGYTF
TRBJ2-2	many	TRBV19	TRBD1	TGTGCCAGTAGTAAATACAGGGGGTTGAACACCGGGGAGCTGTTTTTT	CASSKYRGLNTGELFF
TRBJ2-1	many	TRBV27	-	TGTGCCAGCAGTTTAGCGCGGAATTACAATGAGCAGTTCTTC	CASSLARNYNEQFF
TRBJ1-1	many	TRBV6-2/TRBV6-3	-	TGTGCCAGCAGTTCGACAGAAGCTTTCTTT	CASSSTEAFF
TRBJ2-1	many	TRBV10-3	TRBD1	TGTGCCATCACAGGACAGGGCGCAGAAAATGAGCAGTTCTTC	CAITGQGAENEQFF
TRBJ2-5	many	TRBV25-1	TRBD1	TGTGCCAGCAGTAGGAGACAGGGAAACCTAGTTGAGACCCAGTACTTC	CASSRRQGNLVETQYF
TRBJ2-1	many	TRBV12-3/TRBV12-4	TRBD2	TGTGCCAGCAGACTCTTAGCGGGAGGGCTGAGTAATGAGCAGTTCTTC	CASRLLAGGLSNEQFF
TRBJ2-7	-	TRBV2	TRBD2	TGTGCCAGCAGTGAAACCGTACTAGCGGGTCCTACCTACGAGCAGTACTTC	CASSETVLAGPTYEQYF
TRBJ1-3	few	TRBV29-1	-	TGCAGCGTTACATTGTCTCACAGGTCTGGAAACACCATATATTTT	CSVTLSHRSGNTIYF
TRBJ1-4	many	TRBV14	-	TGTGCCAGCAGCCAAGATGTGGACAGCGAGTTTCTTGAAAAACTGTTTTTT	CASSQDVDSEFLEKLFF
TRBJ1-3	many	TRBV9	-	TGTGCCAGCAGCGATCCAGGGTCCACTGGAAACACCATATATTTT	CASSDPGSTGNTIYF
TRBJ1-1	many	TRBV20-1	TRBD1	TGCAGTGCTAGGGTGGGACAGGGAGGTACTGAAGCTTTCTTT	CSARVGQGGTEAFF
TRBJ2-3	-	TRBV20-1	-	TGCAGTGCTAGAAATAGGCCTAGCACAGATACGCAGTATTTT	CSARNRPSTDTQYF
TRBJ1-2	many	TRBV11-1	TRBD1	TGTGCCAGCAGCTTGACAGGGGTTGGCTACACCTTC	CASSLTGVGYTF
TRBJ1-1	many	TRBV7-3	-	TGTGCCAGCAGCTTAATGGGCAGACTGAACACTGAAGCTTTCTTT	CASSLMGRLNTEAFF
TRBJ1-1	many	TRBV29-1	-	TGCAGCGTTACGGGACTCACGTTGAACACTGAAGCTTTCTTT	CSVTGLTLNTEAFF
TRBJ1-2	many	TRBV19	TRBD1	TGTGCCAGCAGGGACAGGGGATTCAACTATGGCTACACCTTC	CASRDRGFNYGYTF
TRBJ2-1	many	TRBV11-2	TRBD2	TGTGCCAGCAGCTTATCTAGCGGGATTTACAATGAGCAGTTCTTC	CASSLSSGIYNEQFF
TRBJ2-3	few	TRBV19	TRBD2	TGTGCCAGTGGGGCGGGAGGGTCAGATACGCAGTATTTT	CASGAGGSDTQYF
TRBJ2-1	many	TRBV20-1	-	TGCAGTGCTAGAGATCGGATAGGGGCTGATGAGCAGTTCTTC	CSARDRIGADEQFF
TRBJ2-7	many	TRBV11-2	-	TGTGCCAGCAGCCCAATGACAGGTTCATACGAGCAGTACTTC	CASSPMTGSYEQYF
TRBJ2-5	many	TRBV11-1	TRBD2	TGTGCCAGCAGTCCGCTAGCGGGAGGAGGCGAGACCCAGTACTTC	CASSPLAGGGETQYF
TRBJ2-1	few	TRBV5-1	-	TGCGCCAGCAGCCCACAGGGAGGGGACAATGAGCAGTTCTTC	CASSPQGGDNEQFF
TRBJ2-7	few	TRBV6-5	-	TGTGCCAGCAGTTACAATAGAGAGCAGTACTTC	CASSYNREQYF